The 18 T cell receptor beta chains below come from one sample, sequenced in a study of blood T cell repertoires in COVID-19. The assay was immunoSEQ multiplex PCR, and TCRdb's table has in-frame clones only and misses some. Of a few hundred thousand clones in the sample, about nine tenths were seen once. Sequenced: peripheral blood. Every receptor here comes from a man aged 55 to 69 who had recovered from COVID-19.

The CDR3 sequence is CASSAEVTGANVLTF. The CDR3 DNA sequence: TGTGCCAGCAGCGCCGAGGTGACTGGGGCCAACGTCCTGACTTTC. This chain uses TRBV7-9 with TRBJ2-6, with no clear D. CDR1 and CDR2 (germline): SEHNR, FQNEAQ (reference sequence). Trimming took 5 bases from V and 2 from J, leaving 10 bases between them. The CDR3 loop spans 15 amino acids.

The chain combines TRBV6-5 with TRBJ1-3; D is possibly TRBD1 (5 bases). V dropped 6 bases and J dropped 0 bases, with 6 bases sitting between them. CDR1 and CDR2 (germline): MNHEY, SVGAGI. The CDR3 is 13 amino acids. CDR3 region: CASRQGSGNTIYF. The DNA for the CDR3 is TGTGCCAGCAGGCAGGGCTCTGGAAACACCATATATTTT.

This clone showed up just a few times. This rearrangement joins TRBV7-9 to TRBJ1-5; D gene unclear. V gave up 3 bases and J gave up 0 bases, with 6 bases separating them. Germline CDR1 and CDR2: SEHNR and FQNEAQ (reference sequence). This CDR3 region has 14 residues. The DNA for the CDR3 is TGTGCCAGCAGCTTGGGAGATAGCAATCAGCCCCAGCATTTT. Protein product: CASSLGDSNQPQHF.

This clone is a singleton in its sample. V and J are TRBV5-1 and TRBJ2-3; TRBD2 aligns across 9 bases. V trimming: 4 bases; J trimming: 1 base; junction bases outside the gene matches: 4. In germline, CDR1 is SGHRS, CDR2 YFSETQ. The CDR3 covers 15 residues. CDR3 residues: CASSVSGGRTDTQYF. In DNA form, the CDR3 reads TGCGCCAGCAGCGTCAGCGGGGGGCGCACAGATACGCAGTATTTT.

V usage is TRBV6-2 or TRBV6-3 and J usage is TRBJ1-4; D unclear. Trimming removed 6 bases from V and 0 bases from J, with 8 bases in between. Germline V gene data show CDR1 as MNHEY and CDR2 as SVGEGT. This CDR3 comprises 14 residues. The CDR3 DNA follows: TGTGCCAGCAGCCGACAAGCAACTAATGAAAAACTGTTTTTT. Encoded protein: CASSRQATNEKLFF.

The CDR3 nucleotides read TGTGCCAGCAGCCAAGATCCCGGGACTTCGTTTATTGCAACTAATGAAAAACTGTTTTTT. This codes for CASSQDPGTSFIATNEKLFF. The V and J genes are TRBV4-2 and TRBJ1-4; perhaps TRBD1 as D (5 bases). V was trimmed by 0 bases and J by 0 bases, leaving 20 bases between them. The CDR3 is 20 residues long. Germline lookup yields CDR1 LGHNA and CDR2 YNFKEQ.

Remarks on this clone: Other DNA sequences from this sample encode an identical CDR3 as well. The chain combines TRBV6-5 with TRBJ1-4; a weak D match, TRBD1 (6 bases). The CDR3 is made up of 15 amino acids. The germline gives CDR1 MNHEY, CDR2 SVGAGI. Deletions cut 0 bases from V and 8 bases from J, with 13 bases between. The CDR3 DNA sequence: TGTGCCAGCAGTTACTCGGGGGGGCTTGGGGAAAAACTGTTTTTT. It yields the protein CASSYSGGLGEKLFF.

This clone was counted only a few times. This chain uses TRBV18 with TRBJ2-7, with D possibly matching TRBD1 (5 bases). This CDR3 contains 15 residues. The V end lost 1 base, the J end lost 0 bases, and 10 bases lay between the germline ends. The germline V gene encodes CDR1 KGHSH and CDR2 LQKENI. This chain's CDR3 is CASSPLKGLSYEQYF. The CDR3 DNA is TGTGCCAGCTCACCACTTAAGGGGCTCTCCTACGAGCAGTACTTC. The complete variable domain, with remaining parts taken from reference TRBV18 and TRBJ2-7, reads NAGVMQNPRHLVRRRGQEARLRCSPMKGHSHVYWYRQLPEEGLKFMVYLQKENIIDESGMPKERFSAEFPKEGPSILRIQQVVRGDSAAYFCASSPLKGLSYEQYFGPGTRLTVT.

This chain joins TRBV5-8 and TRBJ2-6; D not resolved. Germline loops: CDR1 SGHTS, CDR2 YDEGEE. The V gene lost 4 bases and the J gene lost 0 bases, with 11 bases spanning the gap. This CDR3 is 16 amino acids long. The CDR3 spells CASSHPAGSGANVLTF. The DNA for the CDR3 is TGTGCCAGCAGCCACCCAGCAGGCTCTGGGGCCAACGTCCTGACTTTC.

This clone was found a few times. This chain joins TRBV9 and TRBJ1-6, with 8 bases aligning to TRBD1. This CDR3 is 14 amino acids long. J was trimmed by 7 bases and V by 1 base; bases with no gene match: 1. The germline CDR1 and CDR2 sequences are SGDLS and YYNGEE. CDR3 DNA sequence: TGTGCCAGCAGCGTACAGGGGGCCAATTCACCCCTCCACTTT. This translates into CASSVQGANSPLHF.

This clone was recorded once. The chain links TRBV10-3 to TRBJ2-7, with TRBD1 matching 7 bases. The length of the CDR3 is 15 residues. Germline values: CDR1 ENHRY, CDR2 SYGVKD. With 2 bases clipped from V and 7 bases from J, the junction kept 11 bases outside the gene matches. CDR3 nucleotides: TGTGCCATCAGTGAGGCCCCCTCGACAGGGTCGGAGCAGTACTTC. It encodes CAISEAPSTGSEQYF.

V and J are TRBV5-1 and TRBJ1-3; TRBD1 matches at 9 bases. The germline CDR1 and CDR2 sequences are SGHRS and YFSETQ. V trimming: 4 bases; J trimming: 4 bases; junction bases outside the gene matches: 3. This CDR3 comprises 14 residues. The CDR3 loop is CASSRTGEGNTIYF. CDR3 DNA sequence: TGCGCCAGCAGCAGGACAGGGGAGGGAAACACCATATATTTT.

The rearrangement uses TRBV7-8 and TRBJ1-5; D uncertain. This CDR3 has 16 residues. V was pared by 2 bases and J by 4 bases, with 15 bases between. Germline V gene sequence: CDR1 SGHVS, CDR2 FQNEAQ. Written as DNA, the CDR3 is TGTGCCAGCAGCTTAAATCGAGGGCAATCTAATCAGCCCCAGCATTTT. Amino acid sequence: CASSLNRGQSNQPQHF.

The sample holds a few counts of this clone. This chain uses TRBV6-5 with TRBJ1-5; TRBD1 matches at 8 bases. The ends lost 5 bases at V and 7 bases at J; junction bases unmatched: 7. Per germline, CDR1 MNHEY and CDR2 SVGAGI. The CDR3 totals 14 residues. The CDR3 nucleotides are TGTGCCAGCAGTATGGACAGGGTGGACCAGCCCCAGCATTTT. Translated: CASSMDRVDQPQHF.

CDR3 sequence: CASSSPRTGPTNTGELFF. The CDR3 DNA reads as TGTGCCAGCAGTTCTCCTAGGACAGGGCCGACGAACACCGGGGAGCTGTTTTTT. J is TRBJ2-2 and V is TRBV6-2 or TRBV6-3, with 8 bases fitting TRBD1. The CDR3 sequence is 18 residues long. The junction had 10 bases not matched to a gene; V was cut back by 4 bases and J by 0 bases. Germline V CDR1 and CDR2: MNHEY, SVGEGT.

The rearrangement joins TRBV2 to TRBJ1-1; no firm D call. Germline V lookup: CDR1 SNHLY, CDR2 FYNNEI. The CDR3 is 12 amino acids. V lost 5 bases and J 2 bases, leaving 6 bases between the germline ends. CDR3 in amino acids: CASSSVNTEAFF. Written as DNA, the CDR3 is TGTGCCAGCAGTTCAGTTAACACTGAAGCTTTCTTT.

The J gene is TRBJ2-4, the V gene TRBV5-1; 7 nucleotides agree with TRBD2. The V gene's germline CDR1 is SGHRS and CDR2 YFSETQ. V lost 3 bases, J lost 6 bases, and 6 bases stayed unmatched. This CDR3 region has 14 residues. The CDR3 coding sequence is TGCGCCAGCAGCTCCGGGACTATTGGAAACATTCAGTACTTC. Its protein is CASSSGTIGNIQYF.

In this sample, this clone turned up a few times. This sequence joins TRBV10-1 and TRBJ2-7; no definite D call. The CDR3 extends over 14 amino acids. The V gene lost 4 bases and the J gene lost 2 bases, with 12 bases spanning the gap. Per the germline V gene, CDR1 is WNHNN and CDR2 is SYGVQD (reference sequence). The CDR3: CASSGADATYEQYF. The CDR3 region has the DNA TGCGCCAGCAGTGGGGCTGACGCGACCTACGAGCAGTACTTC.